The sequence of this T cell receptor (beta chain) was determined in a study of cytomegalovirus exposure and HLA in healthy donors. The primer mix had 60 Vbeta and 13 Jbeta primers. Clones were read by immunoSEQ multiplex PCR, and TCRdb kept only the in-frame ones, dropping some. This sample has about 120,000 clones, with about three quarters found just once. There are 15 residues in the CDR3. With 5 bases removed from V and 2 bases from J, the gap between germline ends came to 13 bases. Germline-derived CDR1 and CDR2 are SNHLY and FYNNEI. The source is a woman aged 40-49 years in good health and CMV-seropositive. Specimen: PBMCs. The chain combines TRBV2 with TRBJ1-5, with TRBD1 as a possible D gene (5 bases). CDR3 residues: CASSPDIFGNQPQHF. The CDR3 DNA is TGTGCCAGCAGTCCGGACATCTTCGGCAATCAGCCCCAGCATTTT.